This entry features one T cell receptor (beta chain) sequence. This sample was taken from a study of technical replicates of blood from a few donors. The protocol was immunoSEQ multiplex PCR, while the TCRdb copy is restricted to in-frame clones and leaves out a portion. Of tens of thousands of clones in the sample, around 94% are singletons; the top ten hold roughly 0.25%. This CDR3 comprises 16 residues. The trim removed 1 base at V and 7 bases at J, leaving 7 bases unmatched. Germline V gives CDR1 SGHRS, CDR2 YFSETQ. The TCR was taken from a human donor in good health. Sequenced: T cells isolated from PBMCs. This chain connects TRBV5-1 to TRBJ1-6; TRBD1 aligns across 8 bases. This CDR3 reads CASSLTTGGKNSPLHF. In DNA, the CDR3 is TGCGCCAGCAGCTTGACCACAGGGGGAAAAAATTCACCCCTCCACTTT.